Following are 24 T cell receptor beta chains from one sample sequenced in a study of T cell responses to AZD1222 COVID-19 vaccine. Produced via immunoSEQ multiplex PCR; TCRdb's table is partial and in-frame only. Among some 74,000 clones listed, 70% to 90% were seen once. The sample was peripheral blood, taken on day 0 of AZD1222 vaccination. Receptors were obtained from an adult in good health.

J is TRBJ2-1 and V is TRBV29-1; TRBD2 agrees at 9 bases. The CDR3 has 14 residues. Germline V gives CDR1 SQVTM, CDR2 ANQGSEA. Trimming at V came to 4 bases and at J to 8 bases, leaving 9 bases not matched to a gene. The CDR3 region is CSVVRREGYDEQFF. The CDR3 DNA sequence: TGCAGCGTTGTACGGCGGGAGGGTTACGATGAGCAGTTCTTC.

This clone was recorded only once. V gene TRBV28 combines with J gene TRBJ1-2, with 7 bases matching TRBD1. Germline V gives CDR1 MDHEN, CDR2 SYDVKM. The J segment lost 3 bases and the V segment lost 6 bases, leaving 7 bases of the junction unmatched. The CDR3 loop spans 14 amino acids. The CDR3 coding sequence is TGTGCCAGCAGCCCCCTTGACAGGGACTATGGCTACACCTTC. Amino acids: CASSPLDRDYGYTF.

The chain joins TRBV7-3 to TRBJ2-2, with D possibly TRBD1 on 5 matching bases. The V gene lost 1 base and the J gene lost 6 bases, with 9 bases spanning the gap. The CDR3 has 14 amino acids. Germline V lookup: CDR1 SGHTA, CDR2 FQGTGA. The CDR3, as DNA: TGTGCCAGCAGCTTAAATCAGGGTGCCGGGGAGCTGTTTTTT. Translation gives CASSLNQGAGELFF.

The CDR3 is CASSQGQPREPQHF. The DNA of the CDR3 is TGCGCCAGCAGCCAAGGACAGCCGAGGGAGCCCCAGCATTTT. J is TRBJ1-5 and V is TRBV4-1; D might be TRBD1 (5 bases). The CDR3 has 14 residues. From germline, CDR1 is MGHRA and CDR2 YSYEKL. The V end lost 1 base, the J end lost 8 bases, and 12 bases lay between the germline ends.

The chain employs TRBV5-1 and TRBJ2-5; 8 bases fit TRBD1. This CDR3 is 16 amino acids long. J was trimmed by 4 bases and V by 4 bases; bases with no gene match: 12. Germline V gene data show CDR1 as SGHRS and CDR2 as YFSETQ. Here the CDR3 reads CASSQTPDRVRETQYF. The CDR3 DNA reads as TGCGCCAGCAGCCAAACCCCGGACAGGGTCAGAGAGACCCAGTACTTC.

The V call is TRBV7-9, the J call TRBJ1-1; D is unclear. The CDR3 extends over 12 amino acids. V was cut by 6 bases and J by 4 bases, with 9 bases left in between. The germline CDR1 and CDR2 sequences are SEHNR and FQNEAQ (reference sequence). This CDR3 reads CASRVRSTEAFF. In DNA form, the CDR3 reads TGTGCCAGCAGAGTAAGAAGCACTGAAGCTTTCTTT.

This clone was counted a few times. This sequence joins TRBV9 and TRBJ2-7, with 9 bases aligning to TRBD2. Germline CDR1 SGDLS, CDR2 YYNGEE. The CDR3 length is 14 residues. J lost 7 bases, V lost 4 bases, and 9 bases had no gene match. CDR3 in amino acids: CASSLGTSSPEQYF. The CDR3 region has the DNA TGTGCCAGCAGCCTCGGGACTAGCTCCCCAGAGCAGTACTTC.

This clone has just a few counts. The chain couples TRBV10-1 to TRBJ2-1; D possibly corresponds to TRBD2 (6 bases). V lost 5 bases to trimming and J lost 9 bases, with 11 bases between them. There are 12 residues in the CDR3. Germline CDR1 reads WNHNN; CDR2 reads SYGVQD (reference sequence). CDR3 in amino acids: CASSQGLAEQFF. The CDR3 nucleotides read TGCGCCAGCAGTCAGGGACTTGCTGAGCAGTTCTTC.

This clone was recorded once. The chain uses TRBV5-1 and TRBJ2-1; 12 bases are a match to TRBD1. The J segment lost 6 bases and the V segment lost 5 bases, leaving 6 bases of the junction unmatched. Per germline, CDR1 SGHRS and CDR2 YFSETQ. The CDR3 is 15 amino acids. The DNA for the CDR3 is TGCGCCAGCAGGGGAGGGACAGGGGGCTTCAATGAGCAGTTCTTC. This translates into CASRGGTGGFNEQFF.

In its sample, this clone was seen a few times. This rearrangement joins TRBV7-9 to TRBJ2-5; D ambiguous. The CDR3 spans 14 residues. The germline V gene has CDR1 SEHNR and CDR2 FQNEAQ (reference sequence). V shed 3 bases and J shed 5 bases, with 13 bases lying between them. CDR3 residues: CASSLLSARETQYF. CDR3 nucleotides: TGTGCCAGCAGCTTGTTGTCGGCTCGGGAGACCCAGTACTTC.

Regarding this clone: Germline and junction disagree at one end, which may indicate a read error. The chain employs TRBV7-8 and TRBJ2-3; TRBD2 matches 11 bases. Per germline, CDR1 SGHVS and CDR2 FQNEAQ. This CDR3 spans 15 amino acids. As DNA, the CDR3 is TGTGCCAGCAGCCTTAGCGGGGGGGTGACAGGTACGCAGTATTTT. It is translated as CASSLSGGVTGTQYF. The variable domain in full, with the rest retrieved from reference TRBV7-8 and TRBJ2-3, is GAGVSQSPRYKVAKRGQDVALRCDPISGHVSLFWYQQALGQGPEFLTYFQNEAQLDKSGLPSDRFFAERPEGSVSTLKIQRTQQEDSAVYLCASSLSGGVTGTQYFGPGTRLTVL.

The chain is built from TRBV27 and TRBJ1-2, with 8 positions matching TRBD1. V gave up 0 bases and J gave up 8 bases; unmatched junction bases: 5. There are 14 residues in the CDR3. Germline CDR1 reads MNHEY; CDR2 reads SMNVEV (reference sequence). The CDR3 protein is CASSLSTGTGGYTF. In DNA form, the CDR3 reads TGTGCCAGCAGTTTATCAACCGGGACAGGAGGCTACACCTTC.

This clone has a single count. V usage is TRBV19 and J usage is TRBJ2-7, with TRBD1 identical over 9 bases. The junction had 4 bases not matched to a gene; V was cut back by 4 bases and J by 3 bases. The CDR3 runs to 14 residues. Germline lookup yields CDR1 LNHDA and CDR2 SQIVND (reference sequence). CDR3 nucleotides: TGTGCCAGTAGTAGGACAGGGGAATTCTACGAGCAGTACTTC. It specifies CASSRTGEFYEQYF.

The table lists this clone with a count of one. The same CDR3 also results from other DNA sequences found in this sample. The chain carries TRBV11-2 and TRBJ1-2, with a tentative D call TRBD1 (6 bases). The germline V gene encodes CDR1 SGHAT and CDR2 FQNNGV. This CDR3 contains 15 residues. The V end was cut by 0 bases, the J end by 2 bases, with 10 bases between. CDR3 in amino acids: CASSLEGASNYGYTF. The DNA for the CDR3 is TGTGCCAGCAGCTTAGAGGGGGCGTCAAACTATGGCTACACCTTC.

CDR3 protein: CASSLGGPTEAFF. CDR3 coding DNA: TGTGCCAGCAGCTTAGGAGGTCCCACTGAAGCTTTCTTT. The V gene is TRBV7-2, the J gene TRBJ1-1; the D is unclear. Germline loops: CDR1 SGHTA, CDR2 FQGNSA. V lost 1 base and J 4 bases, leaving 7 bases between the germline ends. This CDR3 is 13 amino acids long.

The genes are TRBV7-8 and TRBJ1-5; D is uncertain. CDR3 length equals 15 residues. Per germline, CDR1 SGHVS and CDR2 FQNEAQ. V gave up 5 bases and J gave up 0 bases, with 11 bases separating them. The DNA of the CDR3 is TGTGCCAGCAGCCCGGAGGGTTATAGCAATCAGCCCCAGCATTTT. Amino acids: CASSPEGYSNQPQHF.

The chain couples TRBV7-9 to TRBJ2-1; 9 bases agree with TRBD2. The junction had 9 bases not matched to a gene; V was cut back by 5 bases and J by 7 bases. Germline CDR1 reads SEHNR; CDR2 reads FQNEAQ (reference sequence). The length of the CDR3 is 15 residues. Here the CDR3 reads CASSPSIAGVNEQFF. The CDR3 region has the DNA TGTGCCAGCAGCCCGTCTATAGCGGGAGTAAATGAGCAGTTCTTC.

The V call is TRBV7-9, the J call TRBJ2-1; D might be TRBD1 (5 bases). The CDR3 sequence is 15 residues long. Germline V gives CDR1 SEHNR, CDR2 FQNEAQ (reference sequence). Between the trimmed V and J ends, which lost 4 bases and 7 bases, there was a span of 17 bases. The CDR3 DNA follows: TGTGCCAGCAGCTCAACCGCCGCAGGGCGGAATGAGCAGTTCTTC. Protein sequence: CASSSTAAGRNEQFF.

The V call is TRBV27, the J call TRBJ1-5, with TRBD1 as a possible D gene (6 bases). The CDR3 extends over 11 amino acids. Germline CDR1 is MNHEY and CDR2 is SMNVEV (reference sequence). Trimming took 3 bases from V and 13 from J, leaving 10 bases between them. CDR3 sequence reads: CASSLGGTQHF. CDR3 coding DNA: TGTGCCAGCAGTTTGGGCGGGACACAGCATTTT.

This chain connects TRBV4-1 to TRBJ2-3, with TRBD2 matching 7 bases. Unmatched junction bases numbered 3, after V lost 1 base and J lost 8 bases. This CDR3 spans 13 amino acids. Germline V CDR1 and CDR2: MGHRA, YSYEKL. The CDR3 sequence is CASSQGGGSTQYF. The CDR3 DNA reads TGCGCCAGCAGCCAAGGGGGGGGTTCTACGCAGTATTTT.

The chain joins TRBV5-5 to TRBJ2-1; D gene unclear. Trimming cost V 0 bases and J 5 bases, with 12 bases left between them. CDR1 is SGHKS, CDR2 YYEKEE, per germline (reference sequence). The CDR3 length is 15 residues. The CDR3 spells CASSLVGTAHNEQFF. CDR3 in DNA: TGTGCCAGCAGCTTGGTGGGTACGGCGCACAATGAGCAGTTCTTC.

The chain has TRBV7-9 and TRBJ2-1, with D maybe TRBD1 (6 bases). CDR1 is SEHNR and CDR2 is FQNEAQ in the germline V gene (reference sequence). The CDR3 runs 13 residues. The V and J ends lost 5 bases and 7 bases respectively, with 12 bases between them. The CDR3: CASSLNRDNEQFF. The CDR3 nucleotides are TGTGCCAGCAGCCTTAACAGGGATAATGAGCAGTTCTTC.

V and J are TRBV11-2 and TRBJ2-2; D is undetermined. V was cut by 5 bases and J by 4 bases, with 11 bases left in between. Germline lookup yields CDR1 SGHAT and CDR2 FQNNGV. The CDR3 loop spans 14 amino acids. The CDR3 bases are TGTGCCAGCAGCCAACTGAGGAGCACCGGGGAGCTGTTTTTT. This translates into CASSQLRSTGELFF.

The chain links TRBV3-1 (or the pseudogene TRBV3-2) to TRBJ1-2; D is ambiguous. Germline assignment: CDR1 LGHDT and CDR2 YNNKEL (reference sequence). The germline V and J ends were trimmed by 4 bases and 9 bases, with 12 bases remaining between them. The CDR3 contains 12 residues. This CDR3 reads CASSLTERSYTF. CDR3 in DNA: TGTGCCAGCAGCCTTACCGAGAGGAGCTACACCTTC.